The source of this T cell receptor beta chain is a study of cytomegalovirus exposure and HLA in healthy donors. Study results and limitations: 164 TCR beta chains were listed as cytomegalovirus-associated. When analyzed later, a missense DCLRE1C variant was found to be linked to TCR beta V- and J-gene trimming. Rare sequences made up most TCRs, while some public TCRs were found in many donors. An assumption of roughly uniform sequencing depth across donors underlay the presence/absence analyses.

Details on this clone: Its antigen is unidentified.

PCR amplification relied on 60 Vbeta primers (plus 13 Jbeta primers). Sequenced by immunoSEQ multiplex PCR; TCRdb stores in-frame clones only, minus some. The table has approximately 120,000 clones, about 83% seen once. Germline V gene sequence: CDR1 MDHEN, CDR2 SYDVKM. V was pared by 4 bases and J by 10 bases, with 9 bases of the junction left unmatched. This CDR3 spans 15 amino acids. The sequence was collected from a man under 40 in good health and CMV-seronegative. The sequencing sample was made of PBMCs. The chain recombines TRBV28 with TRBJ1-6, with 8 bases matching TRBD1. CDR3 DNA: TGTGCCAGCAGTTCCTTGACAGGGGACAACTCACCCCTCCACTTT. Translated, it gives CASSSLTGDNSPLHF.